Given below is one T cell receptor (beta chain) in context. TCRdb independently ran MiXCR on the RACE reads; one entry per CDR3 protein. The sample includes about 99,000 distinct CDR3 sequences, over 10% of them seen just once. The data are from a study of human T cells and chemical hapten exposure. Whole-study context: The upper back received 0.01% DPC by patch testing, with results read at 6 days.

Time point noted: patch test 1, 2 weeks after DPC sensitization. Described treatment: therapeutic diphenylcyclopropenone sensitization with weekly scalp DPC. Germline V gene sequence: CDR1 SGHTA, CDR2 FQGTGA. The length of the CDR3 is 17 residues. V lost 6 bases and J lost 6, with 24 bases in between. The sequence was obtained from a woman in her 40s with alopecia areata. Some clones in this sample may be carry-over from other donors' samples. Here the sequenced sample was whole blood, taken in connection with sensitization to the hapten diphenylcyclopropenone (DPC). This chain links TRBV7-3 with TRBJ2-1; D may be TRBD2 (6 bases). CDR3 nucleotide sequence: TGTGCCAGCAGTAAAGTTTCCGGGAGCTTCCCGTCCAATGAGCAGTTCTTC. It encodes CASSKVSGSFPSNEQFF. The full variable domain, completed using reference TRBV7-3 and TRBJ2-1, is GAGVSQTPSNKVTEKGKYVELRCDPISGHTALYWYRQSLGQGPEFLIYFQGTGAADDSGLPNDRFFAVRPEGSVSTLKIQRTERGDSAVYLCASSKVSGSFPSNEQFFGPGTRLTVL.